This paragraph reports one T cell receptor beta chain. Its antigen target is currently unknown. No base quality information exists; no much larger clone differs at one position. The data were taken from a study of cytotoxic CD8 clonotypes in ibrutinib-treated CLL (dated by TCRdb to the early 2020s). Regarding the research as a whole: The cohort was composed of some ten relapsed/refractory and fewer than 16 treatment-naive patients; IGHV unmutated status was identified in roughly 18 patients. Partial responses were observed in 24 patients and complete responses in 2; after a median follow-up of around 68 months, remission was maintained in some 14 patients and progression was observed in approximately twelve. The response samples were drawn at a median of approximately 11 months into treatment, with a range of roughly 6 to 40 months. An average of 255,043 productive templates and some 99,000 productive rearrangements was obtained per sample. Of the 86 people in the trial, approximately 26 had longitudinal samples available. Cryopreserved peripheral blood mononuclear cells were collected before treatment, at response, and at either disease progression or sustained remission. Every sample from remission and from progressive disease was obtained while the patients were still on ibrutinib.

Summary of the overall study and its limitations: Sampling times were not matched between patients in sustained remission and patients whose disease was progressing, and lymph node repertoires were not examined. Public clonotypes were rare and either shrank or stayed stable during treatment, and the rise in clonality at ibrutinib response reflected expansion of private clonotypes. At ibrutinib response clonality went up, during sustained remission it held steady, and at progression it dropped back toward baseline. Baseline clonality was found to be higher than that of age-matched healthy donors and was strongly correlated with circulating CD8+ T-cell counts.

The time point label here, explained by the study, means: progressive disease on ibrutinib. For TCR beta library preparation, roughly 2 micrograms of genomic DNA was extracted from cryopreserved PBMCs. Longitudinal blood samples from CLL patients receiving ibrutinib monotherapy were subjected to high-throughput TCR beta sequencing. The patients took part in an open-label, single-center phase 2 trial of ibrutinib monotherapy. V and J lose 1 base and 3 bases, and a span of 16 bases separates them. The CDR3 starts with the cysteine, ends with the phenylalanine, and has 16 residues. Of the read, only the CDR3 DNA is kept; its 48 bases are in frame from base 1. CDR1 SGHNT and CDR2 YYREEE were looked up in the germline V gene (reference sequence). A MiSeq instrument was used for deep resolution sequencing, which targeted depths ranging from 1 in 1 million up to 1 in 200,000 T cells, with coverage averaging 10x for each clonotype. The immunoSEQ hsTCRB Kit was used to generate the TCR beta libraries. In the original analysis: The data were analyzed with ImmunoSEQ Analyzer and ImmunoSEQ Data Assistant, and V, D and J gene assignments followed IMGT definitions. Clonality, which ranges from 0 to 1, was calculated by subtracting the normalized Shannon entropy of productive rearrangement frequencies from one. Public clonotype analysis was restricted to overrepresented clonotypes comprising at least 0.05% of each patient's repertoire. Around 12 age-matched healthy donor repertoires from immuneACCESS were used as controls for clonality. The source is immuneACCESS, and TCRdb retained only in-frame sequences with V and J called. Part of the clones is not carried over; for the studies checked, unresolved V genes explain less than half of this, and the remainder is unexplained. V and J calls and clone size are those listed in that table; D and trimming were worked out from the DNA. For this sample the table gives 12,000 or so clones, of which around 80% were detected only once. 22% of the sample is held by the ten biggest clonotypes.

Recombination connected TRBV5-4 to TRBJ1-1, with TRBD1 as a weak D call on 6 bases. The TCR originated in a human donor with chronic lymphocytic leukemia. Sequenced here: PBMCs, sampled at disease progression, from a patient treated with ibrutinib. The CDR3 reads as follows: CASSLSTGRWDTEAFF. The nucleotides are TGTGCCAGCAGCTTGTCCACAGGGCGATGGGACACTGAAGCTTTCTTT.